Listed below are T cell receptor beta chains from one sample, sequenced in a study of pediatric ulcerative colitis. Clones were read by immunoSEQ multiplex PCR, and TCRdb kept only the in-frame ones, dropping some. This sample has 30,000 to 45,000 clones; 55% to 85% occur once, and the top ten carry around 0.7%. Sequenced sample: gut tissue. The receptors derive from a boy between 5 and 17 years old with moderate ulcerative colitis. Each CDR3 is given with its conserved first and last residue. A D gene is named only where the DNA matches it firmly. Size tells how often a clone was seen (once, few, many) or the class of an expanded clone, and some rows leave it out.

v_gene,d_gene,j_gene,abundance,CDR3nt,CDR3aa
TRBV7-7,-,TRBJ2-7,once,TGTGCCAGCAGCCCCAAGGCGGGATTCTCCTACGAGCAGTACTTC,CASSPKAGFSYEQYF
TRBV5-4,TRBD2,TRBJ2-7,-,TGTGCCAGCAGCTTGGGACCCGCGGGAGGGTCCTACGAGCAGTACTTC,CASSLGPAGGSYEQYF
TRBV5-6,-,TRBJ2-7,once,TGTGCCAGCAGCTTGCCGGAGGCCTACGAGCAGTACTTC,CASSLPEAYEQYF
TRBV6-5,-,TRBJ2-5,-,TGTGCCAGCAGTTACGTCAGATTTCAAGAGACCCAGTACTTC,CASSYVRFQETQYF
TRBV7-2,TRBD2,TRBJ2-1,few,TGTGCCAGCAGCCGACGGACTCTGGTAGCGGGGGCGACCGAGCAGTTCTTC,CASSRRTLVAGATEQFF
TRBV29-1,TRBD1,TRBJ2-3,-,TGCAGCGGGTGGACAGGAAGCACAACAGATACGCAGTATTTT,CSGWTGSTTDTQYF
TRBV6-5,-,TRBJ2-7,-,TGTGCCAGCAGTTTACGGGGTAGTGACGAGCAGTACTTC,CASSLRGSDEQYF
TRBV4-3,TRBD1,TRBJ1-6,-,TGCGCCAGCAGCCAAGTCCACGGGACAGGGGGCATGTATAATTCACCCCTCCACTTT,CASSQVHGTGGMYNSPLHF
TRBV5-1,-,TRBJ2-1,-,TGCGCCAGCAGCATCACGACGTCAACCTACAATGAGCAGTTCTTC,CASSITTSTYNEQFF
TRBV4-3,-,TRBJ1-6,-,TGCGCCAGCAGCCAAGATCCAGGGAATAATTCACCCCTCCACTTT,CASSQDPGNNSPLHF
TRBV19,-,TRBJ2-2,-,TGTGCCAGTATCAGCCCCGACACCGGGGAGCTGTTTTTT,CASISPDTGELFF
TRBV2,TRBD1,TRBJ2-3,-,TGTGCCAGCAGTGTACAGGGGTGGGCAGATACGCAGTATTTT,CASSVQGWADTQYF
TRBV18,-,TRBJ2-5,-,TGTGCCAGCTCACCCCTTCGTTACGACCAAGAGACCCAGTACTTC,CASSPLRYDQETQYF
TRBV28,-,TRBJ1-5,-,TGTGCCAGCAGTTTTGGACCCAATCAGCCCCAGCATTTT,CASSFGPNQPQHF
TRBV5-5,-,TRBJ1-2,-,TGTGCCAGCAGCCCAAGATGGGGAACTAACTATGGCTACACCTTC,CASSPRWGTNYGYTF
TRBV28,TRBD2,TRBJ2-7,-,TGTGCCAGCAGCCTAGCGGGGGGACCCTACGAGCAGTACTTC,CASSLAGGPYEQYF
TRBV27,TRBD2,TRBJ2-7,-,TGTGCCAGCAGTTTCTCTACCTCCCTTAGCGGGAGCTCCTACGAGCAGTACTTC,CASSFSTSLSGSSYEQYF
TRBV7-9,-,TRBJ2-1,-,TGTGCCAGCAGCCCATGGGACTGGAGCTCCTACAATGAGCAGTTCTTC,CASSPWDWSSYNEQFF
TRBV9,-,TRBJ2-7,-,TGTGCCAGCAGCGTTGGGTTCAGGGAGGAAGAGCAGTACTTC,CASSVGFREEEQYF
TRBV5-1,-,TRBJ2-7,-,TGCGCCAGCAGCCTTATGGACGGGTCCTACGAGCAGTACTTC,CASSLMDGSYEQYF
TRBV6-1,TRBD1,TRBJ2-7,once,TGTGCCAGCAGCCTGGGGACAGACATCTACGAGCAGTACTTC,CASSLGTDIYEQYF
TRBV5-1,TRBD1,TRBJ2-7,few,TGCGCCAGCAGCCTCGGGACAGTCTACGAGCAGTACTTC,CASSLGTVYEQYF
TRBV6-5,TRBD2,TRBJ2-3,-,TGTGCCAGCAGTACTAGCGGGCAGGAGGTGTATTTT,CASSTSGQEVYF
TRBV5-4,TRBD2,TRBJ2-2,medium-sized,TGTGCCAGCAGCACTAAGACTAGCGGGAACACCGGGGAGCTGTTTTTT,CASSTKTSGNTGELFF
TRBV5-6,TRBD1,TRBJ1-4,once,TGTGCCAGCAGCTTGGACGGGACAGCAGAAAAACTGTTTTTT,CASSLDGTAEKLFF
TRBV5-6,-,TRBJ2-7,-,TGTGCCAGCAGCTTTAAGGCCTACGAGCAGTACTTC,CASSFKAYEQYF
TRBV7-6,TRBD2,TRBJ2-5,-,TGTGCCAGCAGCCGCCCGAGCGGGAGGCGGGTGGAGACCCAGTACTTC,CASSRPSGRRVETQYF
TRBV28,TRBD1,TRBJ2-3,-,TGTGCCAGCAGTTCGAATTGGAGACAGGGCTTGAAGTGGAGCACAGATACGCAGTATTTT,CASSSNWRQGLKWSTDTQYF
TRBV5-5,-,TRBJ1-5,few,TGTGCCAGCAGCCGGGGGGCAGGGGAGACGAGACAGCCCCAGCATTTT,CASSRGAGETRQPQHF
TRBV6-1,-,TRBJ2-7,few,TGTGCCAGCAGTGATTGGCTAGCGATAAGCTCCTACGAGCAGTACTTC,CASSDWLAISSYEQYF
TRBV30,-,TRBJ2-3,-,TGTGCCTGGAAAGGGTGGACCACAGATACGCAGTATTTT,CAWKGWTTDTQYF
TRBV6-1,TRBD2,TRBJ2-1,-,TGTGCCAGCAGGGAGGGACTAGCGGGGGGCCAGCAGTTCTTC,CASREGLAGGQQFF
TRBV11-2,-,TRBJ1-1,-,TGTGCCAGCAGCCCTATGGACAGATTGAACACTGAAGCTTTCTTT,CASSPMDRLNTEAFF
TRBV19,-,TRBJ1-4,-,TGTGCCAGTAGTTACTCCGGGACGGGCAATGAAAAACTGTTTTTT,CASSYSGTGNEKLFF
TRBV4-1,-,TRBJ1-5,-,TGCGCCAGCAGCCAAGGCAGGGAGGGCATGGGGGATCAGCCCCAGCATTTT,CASSQGREGMGDQPQHF
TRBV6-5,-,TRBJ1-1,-,TGTGCCAGCAGTTACCCGACAGGATCTAACACTGAAGCTTTCTTT,CASSYPTGSNTEAFF
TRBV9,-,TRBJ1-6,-,TGTGCCAGCAGCGTAGGACCTCCCAGGGGATGGTCCTATAATTCACCCCTCCACTTT,CASSVGPPRGWSYNSPLHF
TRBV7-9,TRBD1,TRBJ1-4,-,TGTGCCAGCAGCTCTTATTCAGGGGGGAATGAAAAACTGTTTTTT,CASSSYSGGNEKLFF
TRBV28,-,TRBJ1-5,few,TGTGCCAGCAGTGGCTTGCAGCTTAGCAATCAGCCCCAGCATTTT,CASSGLQLSNQPQHF
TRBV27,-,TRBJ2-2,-,TGTGCCAGCAGTCCGCGGGACTGGCGGGCCGGGGAGCTGTTTTTT,CASSPRDWRAGELFF
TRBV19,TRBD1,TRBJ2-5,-,TGTGCCAGTAAACAGGGGGGTCCCCGAGAGACCCAGTACTTC,CASKQGGPRETQYF
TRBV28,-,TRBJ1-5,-,TGTGCCAGCAGTCAGACAGAGATCAATCAGCCCCAGCATTTT,CASSQTEINQPQHF
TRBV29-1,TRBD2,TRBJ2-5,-,TGCAGCGCCGGACTAGCGGGAGAGGGGGTCGGAGAGACCCAGTACTTC,CSAGLAGEGVGETQYF
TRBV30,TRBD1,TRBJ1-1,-,TGTGCCTGGGGTGACAGGGGCACTGAAGCTTTCTTT,CAWGDRGTEAFF
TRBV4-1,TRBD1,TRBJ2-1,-,TGCGCCAGCAGCCAGGACTTGACAGGGTTTGAGCAGTTCTTC,CASSQDLTGFEQFF
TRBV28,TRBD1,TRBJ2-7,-,TGTGCCAGCAGTTTCTCGACGACAGGGGGCCACGAGCAGTACTTC,CASSFSTTGGHEQYF
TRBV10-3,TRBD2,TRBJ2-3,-,TGTGCCATCAGTGTTGGTGGGGGGGTCACAGATACGCAGTATTTT,CAISVGGGVTDTQYF
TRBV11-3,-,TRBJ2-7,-,TGTGCCAGCAGCCTGTTGGAGGGAAGATTCGAGCAGTACTTC,CASSLLEGRFEQYF
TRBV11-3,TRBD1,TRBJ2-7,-,TGTGCCAGCAGCTTCCTGACAGGGGAGTTATACGAGCAGTACTTC,CASSFLTGELYEQYF
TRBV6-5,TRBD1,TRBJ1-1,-,TGTGCCAGCAGTTACTCGACAGGGCTCACTGAAGCTTTCTTT,CASSYSTGLTEAFF
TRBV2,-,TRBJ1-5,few,TGTGCCAGCGGGGGGACTCAGCCCCAGCATTTT,CASGGTQPQHF